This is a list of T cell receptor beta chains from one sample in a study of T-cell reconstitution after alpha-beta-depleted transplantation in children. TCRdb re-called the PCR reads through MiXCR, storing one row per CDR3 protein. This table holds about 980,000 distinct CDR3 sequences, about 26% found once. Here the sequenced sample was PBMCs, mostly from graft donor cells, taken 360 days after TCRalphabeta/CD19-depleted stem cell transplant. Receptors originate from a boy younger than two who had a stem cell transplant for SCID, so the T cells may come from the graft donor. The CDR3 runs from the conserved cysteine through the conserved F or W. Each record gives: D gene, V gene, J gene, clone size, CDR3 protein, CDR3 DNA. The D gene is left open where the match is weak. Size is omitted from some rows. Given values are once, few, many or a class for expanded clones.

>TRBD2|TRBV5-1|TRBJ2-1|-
CASSLEKAGGPGDEQFF
TGCGCCAGCAGCTTGGAGAAAGCGGGGGGGCCAGGGGATGAGCAGTTCTTC
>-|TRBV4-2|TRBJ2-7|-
CASSQEEGIGSYEQYF
TGTGCCAGCAGCCAAGAGGAGGGGATCGGATCCTACGAGCAGTACTTC
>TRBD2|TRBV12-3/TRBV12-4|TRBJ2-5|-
CASSLVGRGGGETQYF
TGTGCCAGCAGTTTAGTCGGGCGGGGGGGCGGAGAGACCCAGTACTTC
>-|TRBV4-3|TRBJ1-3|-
CASSQVMNWEGNTIYF
TGCGCCAGCAGCCAAGTAATGAACTGGGAAGGAAACACCATATATTTT
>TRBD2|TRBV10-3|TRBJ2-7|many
CAISVSSGLARYEQYF
TGTGCCATCAGTGTTTCTTCGGGACTAGCTAGATACGAGCAGTACTTC
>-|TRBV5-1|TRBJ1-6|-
CASSRPGDNSPLHF
TGCGCCAGCAGCCGACCAGGGGATAATTCACCCCTCCACTTT
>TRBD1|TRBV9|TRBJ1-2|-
CASSAGTGPYGYTF
TGTGCCAGCAGCGCTGGGACAGGGCCATATGGCTACACCTTC
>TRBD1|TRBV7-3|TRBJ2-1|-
CASSPSRDRGHNEQFF
TGTGCCAGCAGCCCGAGCCGGGACAGGGGCCACAATGAGCAGTTCTTC
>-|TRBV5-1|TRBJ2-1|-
CASSTAGWNNEQFF
TGCGCCAGCAGCACAGCAGGGTGGAACAATGAGCAGTTCTTC
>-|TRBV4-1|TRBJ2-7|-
CASSQDEFGAPLSYEQYF
TGCGCCAGCAGCCAAGACGAATTTGGGGCGCCACTCTCCTACGAGCAGTACTTC
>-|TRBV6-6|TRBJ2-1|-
CASTKGYNEQFF
TGTGCCAGCACCAAGGGGTACAATGAGCAGTTCTTC
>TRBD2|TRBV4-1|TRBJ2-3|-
CASSQDGLAGGRGTQYF
TGCGCCAGCAGCCAAGATGGACTAGCGGGGGGAAGGGGTACGCAGTATTTT
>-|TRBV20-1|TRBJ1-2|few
CSASRPLNYGYTF
TGCAGTGCTAGCAGGCCCCTTAACTATGGCTACACCTTC
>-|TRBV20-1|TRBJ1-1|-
CSARDSRYTEAFF
TGCAGTGCTAGAGATAGCCGGTACACTGAAGCTTTCTTT
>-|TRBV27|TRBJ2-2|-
CASILAGFGELFF
TGTGCCAGCATCCTGGCAGGGTTCGGGGAGCTGTTTTTT
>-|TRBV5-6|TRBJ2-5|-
CASSSGFGSLQETQYF
TGTGCCAGCAGCTCGGGATTTGGTAGCCTCCAAGAGACCCAGTACTTC
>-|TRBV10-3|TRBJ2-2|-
CAIRAGGRNTGELFF
TGTGCCATCAGGGCCGGGGGTCGGAACACCGGGGAGCTGTTTTTT
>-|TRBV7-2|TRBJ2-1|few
CASSTEGTVSYNEQFF
TGTGCCAGCAGCACCGAGGGTACAGTCTCCTACAATGAGCAGTTCTTC
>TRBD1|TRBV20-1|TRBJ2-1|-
CIASPPARGKENEQFF
TGCATTGCTAGTCCCCCCGCCAGGGGGAAGGAGAATGAGCAGTTCTTC
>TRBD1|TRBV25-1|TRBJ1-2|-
CASSAGDRGLWGYTF
TGTGCCAGCAGTGCCGGGGACAGGGGGCTTTGGGGCTACACCTTC
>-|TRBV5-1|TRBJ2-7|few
CASSSGLFSSYEQYF
TGCGCCAGCAGCTCGGGACTTTTTTCTTCCTACGAGCAGTACTTC
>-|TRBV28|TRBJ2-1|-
CASTPPGGIYNEQIF
TGTGCCAGCACTCCCCCTGGGGGCATTTACAATGAGCAGATCTTC
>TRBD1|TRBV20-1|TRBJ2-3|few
CSAKTGGPDTQYF
TGCAGTGCAAAGACAGGGGGCCCAGATACGCAGTATTTT
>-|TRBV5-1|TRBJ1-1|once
CASSGGGPHTEAFF
TGCGCCAGCAGTGGCGGGGGACCTCACACTGAAGCTTTCTTT
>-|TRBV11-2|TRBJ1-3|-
CASSFGAIRNTIYF
TGTGCCAGCAGCTTTGGGGCCATTCGGAACACCATATATTTT
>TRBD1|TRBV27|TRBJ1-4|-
CASRGQVATNEKLFF
TGTGCCAGCAGGGGACAGGTGGCAACTAATGAAAAACTGTTTTTT
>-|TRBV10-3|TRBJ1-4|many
CAISELGDYNEKLFF
TGTGCCATCAGTGAGTTGGGGGACTACAATGAAAAACTGTTTTTT
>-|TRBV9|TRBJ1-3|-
CASTRTAYSGNTIYF
TGTGCCAGCACCAGGACAGCTTACTCTGGAAACACCATATATTTT
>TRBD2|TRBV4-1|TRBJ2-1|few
CASSQEYGTSGGLRSYNEQFF
TGCGCCAGCAGCCAGGAATACGGGACTAGCGGGGGCCTTCGCTCCTACAATGAGCAGTTCTTC
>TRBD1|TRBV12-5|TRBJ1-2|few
CASGLGLDRANGYTF
TGTGCTAGTGGTTTAGGACTGGACAGGGCCAATGGCTACACCTTC
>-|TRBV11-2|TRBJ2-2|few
CASSSPGRNTGELFF
TGTGCCAGCAGCTCCCCGGGACGGAACACCGGGGAGCTGTTTTTT
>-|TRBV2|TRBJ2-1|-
CASRRTNEQFF
TGTGCCAGCAGAAGAACCAATGAGCAGTTCTTC
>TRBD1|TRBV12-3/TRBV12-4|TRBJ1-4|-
CASSSWGGQGRKLFF
TGTGCCAGCAGTTCCTGGGGGGGACAGGGACGAAAACTGTTTTTT
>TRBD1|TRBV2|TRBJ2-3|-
CASRVGQGADTQYF
TGTGCCAGCAGAGTGGGACAGGGGGCAGATACGCAGTATTTT
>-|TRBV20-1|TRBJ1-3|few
CSARPLAGNTIYF
TGCAGTGCCCGGCCCCTAGCTGGAAACACCATATATTTT
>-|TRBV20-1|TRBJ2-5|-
CSARDSAERRETQYF
TGCAGTGCTAGAGATAGCGCCGAAAGGAGAGAGACCCAGTACTTC
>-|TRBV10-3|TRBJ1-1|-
CAISEPGVMNTEAFF
TGTGCCATCAGTGAACCGGGGGTCATGAACACTGAAGCTTTCTTT
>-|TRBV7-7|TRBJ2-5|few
CASSLGTGQWETQYF
TGTGCCAGCAGCTTAGGAACAGGGCAATGGGAGACCCAGTACTTC
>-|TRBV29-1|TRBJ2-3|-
CSVGGRDADTQYF
TGCAGCGTTGGAGGCAGGGACGCAGATACGCAGTATTTT
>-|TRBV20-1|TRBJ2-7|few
CSARDRRRLYSYEQYF
TGCAGTGCTAGAGATCGTAGGAGGCTGTACTCCTACGAGCAGTACTTC